These 30 T cell receptor beta chains share one sample of origin, sequenced in a study of T cell responses to AZD1222 COVID-19 vaccine. Assay used: immunoSEQ multiplex PCR; TCRdb lists only in-frame clones, some missing. Here the sample spans about 64,000 clones, about 80% being singletons. This specimen was peripheral blood, taken 28 days after the second AZD1222 dose. All receptors come from an adult who received the AZD1222 COVID-19 vaccine.

This clone has just a few counts. The rearrangement joins TRBV7-2 to TRBJ2-3; the D is unclear. Looked up from germline, CDR1 is SGHTA and CDR2 is FQGNSA. Trimming took 1 base from V and 2 from J, leaving 4 bases between them. This CDR3 is 13 amino acids long. The CDR3 region has the DNA TGTGCCAGCAGCTTAGTTATCACAGATACGCAGTATTTT. It codes for CASSLVITDTQYF.

The CDR3 loop is CASSVWVGYQETQYF. DNA of the CDR3: TGTGCCAGCAGTGTGTGGGTGGGATACCAAGAGACCCAGTACTTC. V and J are TRBV5-5 and TRBJ2-5, with D uncertain. The V and J ends lost 5 bases and 0 bases respectively, with 14 bases between them. This CDR3 comprises 15 residues. Germline loops: CDR1 SGHKS, CDR2 YYEKEE (reference sequence). Drawing the rest from reference TRBV5-5 and TRBJ2-5, the complete variable domain is DAGVTQSPTHLIKTRGQQVTLRCSPISGHKSVSWYQQVLGQGPQFIFQYYEKEERGRGNFPDRFSARQFPNYSSELNVNALLLGDSALYLCASSVWVGYQETQYFGPGTRLLVL.

CDR3 sequence (DNA): TGTGCCAGCAGCGTAACAGGGAGCCCTGGAAACACCATATATTTT. Protein product: CASSVTGSPGNTIYF. The J gene is TRBJ1-3, the V gene TRBV5-4, with a possible D match to TRBD1 (6 bases). Germline CDR1 is SGHNT and CDR2 is YYREEE (reference sequence). The CDR3 has 15 residues. Trimming removed 4 bases at V and 2 bases at J, with 13 bases between. The whole variable domain, filled in from reference TRBV5-4 and TRBJ1-3, reads ETGVTQSPTHLIKTRGQQVTLRCSSQSGHNTVSWYQQALGQGPQFIFQYYREEENGRGNFPPRFSGLQFPNYSSELNVNALELDDSALYLCASSVTGSPGNTIYFGEGSWLTVV.

This rearrangement joins TRBV6-6 to TRBJ1-2, with 7 nucleotides matching TRBD1. V gave up 4 bases and J gave up 1 base; unmatched junction bases: 3. The germline V gene has CDR1 MNHNY and CDR2 SVGAGI (reference sequence). This CDR3 has 14 amino acids. The CDR3 DNA sequence: TGTGCCAGCAGTTCCGACAGGGATAACTATGGCTACACCTTC. It is translated as CASSSDRDNYGYTF.

The rearrangement joins TRBV6-5 to TRBJ2-5, with 7 bases fitting TRBD2. CDR1 and CDR2 from the germline V gene are MNHEY and SVGAGI. The CDR3 covers 15 residues. Trimming cost V 3 bases and J 1 base; bases outside gene matches: 5. The CDR3 loop reads CASSYGGGIQETQYF. CDR3 DNA: TGTGCCAGCAGTTATGGGGGGGGGATCCAAGAGACCCAGTACTTC.

The chain has TRBV18 and TRBJ1-2; D might be TRBD1 (5 bases). Germline V gives CDR1 KGHSH, CDR2 LQKENI. The CDR3 is 14 residues long. Trimming pared 1 base from V and 3 bases from J, leaving 9 bases between. CDR3 nucleotides: TGTGCCAGCTCACCACTTGACAGAGACTATGGCTACACCTTC. It codes for CASSPLDRDYGYTF. Filled out from reference TRBV18 and TRBJ1-2, the complete variable domain reads NAGVMQNPRHLVRRRGQEARLRCSPMKGHSHVYWYRQLPEEGLKFMVYLQKENIIDESGMPKERFSAEFPKEGPSILRIQQVVRGDSAAYFCASSPLDRDYGYTFGSGTRLTVV.

The table lists this clone with a count of one. The chain joins TRBV6-5 to TRBJ1-4, with TRBD1 identical over 10 bases. This CDR3 spans 14 amino acids. The germline CDR1 and CDR2 sequences are MNHEY and SVGAGI. J lost 8 bases, V lost 6 bases, and 6 bases had no gene match. CDR3 residues: CASSPRDRGEKLFF. As DNA, the CDR3 is TGTGCCAGCAGCCCCAGGGACAGGGGCGAAAAACTGTTTTTT.

The CDR3 is CASSPGFIATEAFF. CDR3 in DNA: TGTGCCAGCAGTCCAGGCTTTATAGCAACTGAAGCTTTCTTT. The J gene is TRBJ1-1, the V gene TRBV25-1; D is undetermined. This CDR3 comprises 14 residues. In germline, CDR1 is MGHDK, CDR2 SYGVNS. Trimming removed 5 bases at V and 5 bases at J, with 15 bases between.

The sample holds a few counts of this clone. The genes are TRBV19 and TRBJ1-6; D remains unclear. The CDR3 runs to 15 residues. The V and J ends lost 8 bases and 0 bases respectively, with 11 bases between them. Germline V gives CDR1 LNHDA, CDR2 SQIVND (reference sequence). As DNA, the CDR3 is TGTGCCAGTGCCAATTTAGGCTCCTATAATTCACCCCTCCACTTT. This sequence encodes CASANLGSYNSPLHF.

Written as DNA, the CDR3 is TGTGCCAGCAGTCGAGCGTGGGGGGTAGGTAATGAGCAGTTCTTC. Translated: CASSRAWGVGNEQFF. The chain carries TRBV2 and TRBJ2-1; possible D gene TRBD2, 6 bases. Germline CDR1 reads SNHLY; CDR2 reads FYNNEI. The CDR3 has 15 amino acids. Between the trimmed V and J ends, which lost 5 bases and 7 bases, there was a span of 18 bases. The full variable domain, its missing parts supplied by reference TRBV2 and TRBJ2-1, is EPEVTQTPSHQVTQMGQEVILRCVPISNHLYFYWYRQILGQKVEFLVSFYNNEISEKSEIFDDQFSVERPDGSNFTLKIRSTKLEDSAMYFCASSRAWGVGNEQFFGPGTRLTVL.

This clone was picked up a small number of times. The chain combines TRBV10-3 with TRBJ1-5, with TRBD1 as a possible D gene (6 bases). Per germline, CDR1 ENHRY and CDR2 SYGVKD. The CDR3 is made up of 14 amino acids. V was shortened by 0 bases and J by 6 bases, with 9 bases between the two germline ends. The CDR3 loop reads CAISESGGPQPQHF. The CDR3 coding sequence is TGTGCCATCAGTGAGTCTGGGGGCCCTCAGCCCCAGCATTTT.

The rearrangement links TRBV10-3 to TRBJ1-1, with 7 bases fitting TRBD1. From germline, CDR1 is ENHRY and CDR2 SYGVKD. The V segment lost 4 bases and the J segment 5 bases; nucleotides outside the gene matches: 4. CDR3 size: 13 residues. CDR3 residues: CAISVYRGTEAFF. The CDR3 coding sequence is TGTGCCATCAGTGTTTACAGGGGTACTGAAGCTTTCTTT.

This chain uses TRBV6-5 with TRBJ2-5; TRBD1 or TRBD2 may be the D gene (6 bases each). Germline assignment: CDR1 MNHEY and CDR2 SVGAGI. V lost 6 bases to trimming and J lost 5 bases, with 16 bases between them. This CDR3 is built from 14 residues. The CDR3 DNA sequence: TGTGCCAGCAGCGAGCCGATAGGGGGGGAGACCCAGTACTTC. Its protein is CASSEPIGGETQYF.

The chain recombines TRBV11-2 with TRBJ2-4; weak D call: TRBD1 (5 bases). The V gene's germline CDR1 is SGHAT and CDR2 FQNNGV. V lost 1 base to trimming and J lost 3 bases, with 10 bases between them. The CDR3 has 15 amino acids. The CDR3 sequence: CASSLARVDKNIQYF. The CDR3 nucleotides read TGTGCCAGCAGCTTAGCCAGGGTGGACAAAAACATTCAGTACTTC.

The rearrangement joins TRBV5-4 to TRBJ2-5; no reliable D call. Germline V gives CDR1 SGHNT, CDR2 YYREEE (reference sequence). Trimming cost V 0 bases and J 3 bases, with 3 bases left between them. The CDR3 covers 12 residues. Here the CDR3 reads CASSLDEETQYF. In DNA form, the CDR3 reads TGTGCCAGCAGCTTGGACGAAGAGACCCAGTACTTC. Looking up the rest from reference TRBV5-4 and TRBJ2-5 gives the full variable domain: ETGVTQSPTHLIKTRGQQVTLRCSSQSGHNTVSWYQQALGQGPQFIFQYYREEENGRGNFPPRFSGLQFPNYSSELNVNALELDDSALYLCASSLDEETQYFGPGTRLLVL.

The chain combines TRBV6-5 with TRBJ2-6, with D unresolved. CDR1 is MNHEY, CDR2 SVGAGI, per germline. There are 14 residues in the CDR3. The germline V and J ends were trimmed by 0 bases and 1 base, with 1 base remaining between them. CDR3 in amino acids: CASSYSSGANVLTF. The CDR3 nucleotides read TGTGCCAGCAGTTACTCGTCTGGGGCCAACGTCCTGACTTTC.

This clone was picked up one time. The V gene is TRBV3-1 (or the pseudogene TRBV3-2), the J gene TRBJ2-1, with 10 bases that match TRBD1. Germline V lookup: CDR1 LGHDT, CDR2 YNNKEL (reference sequence). This CDR3 contains 15 residues. After removal of 4 bases from V and 7 bases from J, the junction contained 7 bases not matched to a gene. Written as DNA, the CDR3 is TGTGCCAGCAGCCCCCGGGACAGGGGCTTTAATGAGCAGTTCTTC. Protein sequence: CASSPRDRGFNEQFF.

The chain uses TRBV6-5 and TRBJ2-5; tentatively, D is TRBD1 (6 bases). Trimming stripped 2 bases from V and 4 bases from J, with 11 bases between. The CDR3 runs to 14 residues. The germline gives CDR1 MNHEY, CDR2 SVGAGI. CDR3 in amino acids: CASSYGGAGETQYF. CDR3 nucleotide sequence: TGTGCCAGCAGTTACGGGGGCGCGGGAGAGACCCAGTACTTC.

V is TRBV29-1 and J is TRBJ2-2, with 9 bases identical to TRBD1. The CDR3 has 13 amino acids. Per germline, CDR1 SQVTM and CDR2 ANQGSEA. V gave up 6 bases and J gave up 4 bases; unmatched junction bases: 3. CDR3 region: CSVGTGFTGELFF. The CDR3 DNA is TGCAGCGTCGGGACAGGGTTCACCGGGGAGCTGTTTTTT.

This clone was found once. This chain uses TRBV7-8 with TRBJ2-7, with 11 bases lining up with TRBD2. J was trimmed by 6 bases and V by 4 bases; bases with no gene match: 8. The CDR3 sequence is 15 residues long. Germline V CDR1 and CDR2: SGHVS, FQNEAQ. The CDR3 protein is CASSSGPSGGPEQYF. Written as DNA, the CDR3 is TGTGCCAGCAGCTCCGGACCTAGCGGGGGGCCCGAGCAGTACTTC. The whole variable domain, remainder taken from reference TRBV7-8 and TRBJ2-7, is GAGVSQSPRYKVAKRGQDVALRCDPISGHVSLFWYQQALGQGPEFLTYFQNEAQLDKSGLPSDRFFAERPEGSVSTLKIQRTQQEDSAVYLCASSSGPSGGPEQYFGPGTRLTVT.

CDR3 in amino acids: CASSVDTGQNSPLHF. The CDR3 bases are TGTGCCAGCAGCGTAGACACAGGGCAAAATTCACCCCTCCACTTT. The chain uses TRBV9 and TRBJ1-6, with D possibly TRBD1 on 6 matching bases. V dropped 0 bases and J dropped 7 bases, with 11 bases sitting between them. Germline CDR1 reads SGDLS; CDR2 reads YYNGEE. CDR3 size: 15 residues.

The V gene is TRBV5-1, the J gene TRBJ2-1; D may be TRBD1 (6 bases). The CDR3 is made up of 15 amino acids. Germline V lookup: CDR1 SGHRS, CDR2 YFSETQ. Trimming stripped 0 bases from V and 0 bases from J, with 7 bases between. In DNA form, the CDR3 reads TGCGCCAGCAGCTTGGGACAGGCCTCCTACAATGAGCAGTTCTTC. Amino acids: CASSLGQASYNEQFF.

The chain is built from TRBV6-5 and TRBJ2-2; D possibly corresponds to TRBD2 (6 bases). The CDR3 sequence is 15 residues long. The germline V gene has CDR1 MNHEY and CDR2 SVGAGI. Trimming took off 5 bases at V and 7 bases at J, with 17 bases between the two ends. The CDR3 region has the DNA TGTGCCAGCAGTAACCATCCGGGGGTATACGGGGAGCTGTTTTTT. This sequence encodes CASSNHPGVYGELFF.

The chain is built from TRBV5-4 and TRBJ1-6; D remains ambiguous. V lost 0 bases and J 5 bases, leaving 12 bases between the germline ends. CDR1 and CDR2 (germline): SGHNT, YYREEE (reference sequence). The CDR3 loop spans 16 amino acids. Here the CDR3 reads CASSLVAAVDNSPLHF. In DNA, the CDR3 is TGTGCCAGCAGCTTGGTGGCGGCCGTTGATAATTCACCCCTCCACTTT.

The J gene is TRBJ2-1, the V gene TRBV19, with D tentatively TRBD1 (6 bases). Deletions cut 6 bases from V and 5 bases from J, with 14 bases between. CDR3 length equals 14 residues. CDR1 and CDR2 (germline): LNHDA, SQIVND (reference sequence). As DNA, the CDR3 is TGTGCCAGTAGGGGGCAGGGGCACCACAATGAGCAGTTCTTC. It yields the protein CASRGQGHHNEQFF.

In this sample, this clone turned up a few times. The rearrangement joins TRBV5-1 to TRBJ1-5; perhaps TRBD1 as D (5 bases). There are 13 residues in the CDR3. Germline CDR1 SGHRS, CDR2 YFSETQ. Trimming left V 0 bases short and J 4 bases short, with 5 bases between. The CDR3 region has the DNA TGCGCCAGCAGCTTGGACAGGAATCAGCCCCAGCATTTT. Protein: CASSLDRNQPQHF.

The chain links TRBV5-4 to TRBJ2-5; TRBD2 matches 8 bases. Germline CDR1 is SGHNT and CDR2 is YYREEE (reference sequence). V gave up 3 bases and J gave up 0 bases; unmatched junction bases: 13. There are 18 residues in the CDR3. The CDR3 DNA is TGTGCCAGCAGCTCACCCCCGGGGATTAGCGGGGACCAAGAGACCCAGTACTTC. This codes for CASSSPPGISGDQETQYF.

The rearrangement uses TRBV4-1 and TRBJ1-3, with TRBD1 matching 8 bases. Germline-derived CDR1 and CDR2 are MGHRA and YSYEKL. The CDR3 has 15 residues. V was pared by 0 bases and J by 6 bases, with 4 bases of the junction left unmatched. Here the CDR3 DNA reads TGCGCCAGCAGCCAAGAAGGACAGGGAGCAAACACCATATATTTT. It codes for CASSQEGQGANTIYF.

The gene calls are TRBV3-1 (or the pseudogene TRBV3-2) and TRBJ2-3; D is uncertain. CDR1 is LGHDT and CDR2 is YNNKEL in the germline V gene (reference sequence). This CDR3 has 14 amino acids. Trimming cost V 4 bases and J 2 bases, with 10 bases left between them. CDR3 amino acids: CASSLGPVTDTQYF. CDR3 sequence (DNA): TGTGCCAGCAGCCTCGGACCGGTCACAGATACGCAGTATTTT.

The chain links TRBV7-9 to TRBJ1-1; D uncertain. The V and J ends lost 5 bases and 1 base respectively, with 5 bases between them. CDR3 size: 12 residues. Germline lookup yields CDR1 SEHNR and CDR2 FQNEAQ (reference sequence). DNA for the CDR3: TGTGCCAGCAGCCGTGAGAACACTGAAGCTTTCTTT. It specifies CASSRENTEAFF. The full variable domain, its missing parts supplied by reference TRBV7-9 and TRBJ1-1, is DTGVSQNPRHKITKRGQNVTFRCDPISEHNRLYWYRQTLGQGPEFLTYFQNEAQLEKSRLLSDRFSAERPKGSFSTLEIQRTEQGDSAMYLCASSRENTEAFFGQGTRLTVV.